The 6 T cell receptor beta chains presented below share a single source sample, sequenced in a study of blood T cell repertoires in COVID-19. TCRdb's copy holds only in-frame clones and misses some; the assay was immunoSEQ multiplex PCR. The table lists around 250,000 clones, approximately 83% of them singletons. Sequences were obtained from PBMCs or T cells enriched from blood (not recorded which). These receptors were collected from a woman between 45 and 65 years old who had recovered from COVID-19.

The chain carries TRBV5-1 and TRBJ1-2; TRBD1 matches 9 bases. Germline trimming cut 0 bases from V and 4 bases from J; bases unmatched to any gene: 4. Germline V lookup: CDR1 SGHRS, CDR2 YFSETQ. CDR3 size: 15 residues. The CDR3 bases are TGCGCCAGCAGCTTGGGGGGACAGGGCGGCTATGGCTACACCTTC. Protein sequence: CASSLGGQGGYGYTF.

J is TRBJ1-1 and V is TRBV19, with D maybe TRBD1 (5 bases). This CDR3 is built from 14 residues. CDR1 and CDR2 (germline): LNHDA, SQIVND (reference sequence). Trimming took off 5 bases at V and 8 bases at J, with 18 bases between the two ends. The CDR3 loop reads CASSGLRVREEAFF. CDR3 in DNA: TGTGCCAGTAGTGGCCTCAGGGTTAGGGAAGAAGCTTTCTTT.

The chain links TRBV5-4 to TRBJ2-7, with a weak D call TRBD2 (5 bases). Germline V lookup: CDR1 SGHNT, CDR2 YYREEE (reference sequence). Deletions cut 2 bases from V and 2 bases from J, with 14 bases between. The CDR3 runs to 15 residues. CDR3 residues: CASSFDLGLTYEQYF. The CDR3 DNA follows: TGTGCCAGCAGCTTCGACCTCGGACTCACCTACGAGCAGTACTTC.

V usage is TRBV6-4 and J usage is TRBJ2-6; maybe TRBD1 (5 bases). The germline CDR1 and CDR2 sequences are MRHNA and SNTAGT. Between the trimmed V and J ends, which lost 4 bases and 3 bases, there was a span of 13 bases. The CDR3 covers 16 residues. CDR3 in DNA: TGTGCCAGCAGTGGGCTTCAGGGTGATGGGGCCAACGTCCTGACTTTC. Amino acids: CASSGLQGDGANVLTF.

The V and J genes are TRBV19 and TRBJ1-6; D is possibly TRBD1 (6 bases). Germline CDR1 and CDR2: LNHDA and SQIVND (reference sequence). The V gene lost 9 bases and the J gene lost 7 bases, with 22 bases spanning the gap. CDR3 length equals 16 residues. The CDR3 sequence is CASSLDRGGGNSPLHF. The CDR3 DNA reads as TGTGCCAGCTCCCTTGATCGAGGGGGTGGCAATTCACCCCTCCACTTT.

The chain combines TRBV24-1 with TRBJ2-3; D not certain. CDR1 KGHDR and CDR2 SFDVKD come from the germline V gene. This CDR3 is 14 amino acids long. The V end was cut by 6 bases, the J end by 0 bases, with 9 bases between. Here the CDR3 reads CATSRPTSTDTQYF. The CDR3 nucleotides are TGTGCCACCAGTCGGCCGACTAGCACAGATACGCAGTATTTT.